This paragraph reports one T cell receptor beta chain. Its antigen remains unidentified. This record belongs to a study of cytomegalovirus exposure and HLA in healthy donors. Study-wide results and limits: Serostatus for CMV was the only available immune exposure information.

The germline CDR1 and CDR2 sequences are LGHNA and YSLEER. Trimming removed 5 bases from V and 8 bases from J, with 7 bases in between. The CDR3 has 11 amino acids. A multiplex PCR was run with 60 Vbeta primers and 13 Jbeta primers. The protocol was immunoSEQ multiplex PCR, while the TCRdb copy is restricted to in-frame clones and leaves out a portion. The profile covers tens of thousands of clones, with approximately 84% appearing a single time and approximately 2.9% taken by the ten largest. The chain has TRBV4-3 and TRBJ2-1, with D possibly TRBD2 on 5 matching bases. Sequenced input: PBMCs. This clonotype was sampled from a man aged 50-60 years in good health and CMV-seronegative. The CDR3 DNA follows: TGCGCCAGCAGCGTCGGGGATGAGCAGTTCTTC. Amino acids: CASSVGDEQFF.